The 27 T cell receptor beta chains below come from one sample, sequenced in a study of T cell responses to AZD1222 COVID-19 vaccine. Sequencing was performed with immunoSEQ multiplex PCR; in TCRdb, only in-frame clones are kept and a portion is missing. This sample has about 89,000 clones, with 86% found just once. Sequencing used peripheral blood, obtained 28 days after the second AZD1222 dose. The receptors stem from an adult who received the AZD1222 COVID-19 vaccine.

The J gene is TRBJ2-1, the V gene TRBV19, with 14 nucleotides matching TRBD2. The CDR3 spans 18 residues. In germline, CDR1 is LNHDA, CDR2 SQIVND (reference sequence). J was trimmed by 0 bases and V by 7 bases; bases with no gene match: 8. CDR3 residues: CASIPTSGGAISYNEQFF. The CDR3 DNA reads as TGTGCCAGTATCCCGACTAGCGGGGGGGCCATCTCCTACAATGAGCAGTTCTTC. The whole variable domain, remainder taken from reference TRBV19 and TRBJ2-1, is DGGITQSPKYLFRKEGQNVTLSCEQNLNHDAMYWYRQDPGQGLRLIYYSQIVNDFQKGDIAEGYSVSREKKESFPLTVTSAQKNPTAFYLCASIPTSGGAISYNEQFFGPGTRLTVL.

The chain joins TRBV30 to TRBJ1-1; possibly TRBD1 for D (6 bases). The CDR3 runs to 10 residues. The V end lost 4 bases, the J end lost 11 bases, and 11 bases lay between the germline ends. Germline-derived CDR1 and CDR2 are GTSNPN and SVGIG (reference sequence). CDR3 loop: CAWIRDTAFF. CDR3 in DNA: TGTGCCTGGATACGGGACACTGCTTTCTTT.

The V and J genes are TRBV3-1 (or the pseudogene TRBV3-2) and TRBJ1-1; D is uncertain. V was clipped by 4 bases and J by 2 bases, with 17 bases between them. Germline V gives CDR1 LGHDT, CDR2 YNNKEL (reference sequence). This CDR3 comprises 16 residues. The CDR3: CASSPDFGGLNTEAFF. Here the CDR3 DNA reads TGTGCCAGCAGCCCGGACTTCGGAGGGCTAAACACTGAAGCTTTCTTT.

The chain has TRBV7-9 and TRBJ1-5; D unresolved. V was clipped by 6 bases and J by 2 bases, with 11 bases between them. Germline V gene lookup returns CDR1 SEHNR and CDR2 FQNEAQ (reference sequence). CDR3 length: 14 residues. The CDR3 region has the DNA TGTGCCAGCAGAGCTGATGGGGGCAATCAGCCCCAGCATTTT. This gives the protein CASRADGGNQPQHF.

This chain uses TRBV4-2 with TRBJ1-5; TRBD1 aligns across 8 bases. The junction had 4 bases not matched to a gene; V was cut back by 4 bases and J by 5 bases. The CDR3 is 14 residues long. Germline V gives CDR1 LGHNA, CDR2 YNFKEQ. The CDR3 region has the DNA TGTGCCAGCAGCCGTTCGACAGGGGATCAGCCCCAGCATTTT. Translation gives CASSRSTGDQPQHF.

In this sample, this clone turned up once. The V call is TRBV15, the J call TRBJ1-5, with 8 bases matching TRBD1. This CDR3 is built from 19 residues. The ends lost 0 bases at V and 0 bases at J; junction bases unmatched: 10. Germline CDR1 LNHNV, CDR2 YYDKDF (reference sequence). In DNA, the CDR3 is TGTGCCACCAGCAGAGAAGGAGGCACAGGGGGGTATAGCAATCAGCCCCAGCATTTT. Protein: CATSREGGTGGYSNQPQHF.

The table lists this clone with a count of one. The same CDR3 can be traced to other DNA sequences in this sample. This chain joins TRBV7-9 and TRBJ1-1; D call uncertain. Per the germline V gene, CDR1 is SEHNR and CDR2 is FQNEAQ (reference sequence). V was clipped by 1 base and J by 4 bases, with 7 bases between them. This CDR3 is 13 amino acids long. CDR3 amino acids: CASSLEGGTEAFF. CDR3 nucleotides: TGTGCCAGCAGCTTAGAAGGAGGCACTGAAGCTTTCTTT.

This chain uses TRBV11-3 with TRBJ2-2; TRBD2 is a possible D gene (5 bases). Per germline, CDR1 SGHNT and CDR2 YENEEA. The CDR3 sequence is 12 residues long. The germline V and J ends were trimmed by 3 bases and 11 bases, with 10 bases remaining between them. In DNA form, the CDR3 reads TGTGCCAGCAGCTTCGCTTCGGGAGAGCTGTTTTTT. Protein product: CASSFASGELFF.

To note about this clone: Other nucleotide sequences in the sample specify the same CDR3. The V call is TRBV12-3 or TRBV12-4, the J call TRBJ2-7, with 7 bases identical to TRBD1. This CDR3 spans 13 amino acids. V shed 5 bases, J shed 0 bases, and the junction held 1 base outside the gene matches. CDR3 sequence reads: CASSRDSSYEQYF. CDR3 nucleotides: TGTGCCAGCAGTAGGGACAGCTCCTACGAGCAGTACTTC.

J is TRBJ1-1 and V is TRBV4-3; D unresolved. Germline lookup yields CDR1 LGHNA and CDR2 YSLEER. The CDR3 sequence is 14 residues long. V was cut by 2 bases and J by 2 bases, with 9 bases left in between. CDR3 sequence: CASSQRMGNTEAFF. CDR3 nucleotide sequence: TGCGCCAGCAGCCAAAGGATGGGCAACACTGAAGCTTTCTTT.

In its sample, this clone was seen once. The rearrangement links TRBV5-4 to TRBJ2-5; tentative D call: TRBD1 (5 bases). Germline V gene data show CDR1 as SGHNT and CDR2 as YYREEE (reference sequence). Trimming left V 4 bases short and J 5 bases short, with 15 bases between. The length of the CDR3 is 14 residues. The CDR3, as DNA: TGTGCCAGCAGCCTGGGGCAGGGCCGGGAGACCCAGTACTTC. Translated, it gives CASSLGQGRETQYF.

This clone was picked up one time. The chain uses TRBV30 and TRBJ2-7; no firm D call. CDR1 GTSNPN and CDR2 SVGIG come from the germline V gene (reference sequence). CDR3 length equals 11 residues. V was pared by 2 bases and J by 3 bases, with 5 bases between. The CDR3 sequence is CAWSKFYEQYF. As DNA, the CDR3 is TGTGCCTGGAGTAAATTCTACGAGCAGTACTTC.

This clone was recorded a few times. V is TRBV5-1 and J is TRBJ1-2; a possible D gene is TRBD1 (5 bases). The V gene lost 4 bases and the J gene lost 4 bases, with 14 bases spanning the gap. Germline CDR1 and CDR2: SGHRS and YFSETQ. The CDR3 consists of 14 residues. CDR3: CASSPGGGAYGYTF. The CDR3 bases are TGCGCCAGCAGCCCCGGAGGAGGGGCCTATGGCTACACCTTC.

V and J are TRBV6-2 or TRBV6-3 and TRBJ2-1, with a weak D call TRBD2 (5 bases). Looked up from germline, CDR1 is MNHEY and CDR2 is SVGEGT. CDR3 length equals 13 residues. V lost 3 bases and J lost 9, with 12 bases in between. The CDR3 nucleotides read TGTGCCAGCAGTTATCCGGGGTACGTTGAGCAGTTCTTC. It specifies CASSYPGYVEQFF.

The rearrangement joins TRBV7-3 to TRBJ1-2; no firm D call. V gave up 4 bases and J gave up 1 base, with 7 bases separating them. The CDR3 is 13 amino acids. CDR1 and CDR2 from the germline V gene are SGHTA and FQGTGA. The CDR3 sequence is CASSYDGNYGYTF. Written as DNA, the CDR3 is TGTGCCAGCAGCTACGACGGTAACTATGGCTACACCTTC.

The rearrangement uses TRBV3-1 (or the pseudogene TRBV3-2) and TRBJ1-2; D not certain. The CDR3 has 16 amino acids. V lost 7 bases, J lost 0 bases, and 18 bases lay in between. The germline CDR1 and CDR2 sequences are LGHDT and YNNKEL (reference sequence). In nucleotides, the CDR3 is TGTGCCAGCACACTCGGATCGGGCTCCGCTAACTATGGCTACACCTTC. Residues: CASTLGSGSANYGYTF.

This clone came up once. This chain connects TRBV7-2 to TRBJ2-1; 12 bases fit TRBD2. Germline V gene data show CDR1 as SGHTA and CDR2 as FQGNSA. The CDR3 spans 16 residues. V trimming: 6 bases; J trimming: 2 bases; junction bases outside the gene matches: 5. The CDR3 loop is CASSQASGGAYNEQFF. The CDR3 nucleotides are TGTGCCAGCAGTCAAGCTAGCGGGGGGGCCTACAATGAGCAGTTCTTC.

This clone has only one observation. The V and J genes are TRBV12-2 and TRBJ1-1; the DNA was not used to check the table's D call, TRBD1. TRBV12-2 counts as a pseudogene. There are 17 residues in the CDR3. As DNA, the CDR3 is TGTGCAAGTCGCTTAGCGCACAGGGAGAGGGAGCACACTGAAGCTTTCTTT. Its translation is CASRLAHREREHTEAFF.

The chain carries TRBV3-1 (or the pseudogene TRBV3-2) and TRBJ1-2; no firm D call. Trimming removed 4 bases from V and 8 bases from J, with 11 bases in between. The CDR3 length is 12 residues. Looked up from germline, CDR1 is LGHDT and CDR2 is YNNKEL (reference sequence). The CDR3: CASSLQSVGYTF. The CDR3 bases are TGTGCCAGCAGCCTCCAGTCAGTCGGCTACACCTTC.

This clone appeared a single time. The rearrangement joins TRBV9 to TRBJ2-2; tentative D call: TRBD2 (6 bases). The germline V gene has CDR1 SGDLS and CDR2 YYNGEE. The CDR3 consists of 17 residues. V was cut by 4 bases and J by 2 bases, with 18 bases left in between. This chain's CDR3 is CASSPGGAGGNTGELFF. The CDR3 region has the DNA TGTGCCAGCAGCCCCGGGGGTGCTGGCGGTAACACCGGGGAGCTGTTTTTT. Using reference TRBV9 and TRBJ2-2 for the parts outside the CDR3, the full variable domain is DSGVTQTPKHLITATGQRVTLRCSPRSGDLSVYWYQQSLDQGLQFLIQYYNGEERAKGNILERFSAQQFPDLHSELNLSSLELGDSALYFCASSPGGAGGNTGELFFGEGSRLTVL.

This chain uses TRBV6-2 or TRBV6-3 with TRBJ2-1; D is possibly TRBD2 (5 bases). The CDR3 covers 18 residues. CDR1 and CDR2 from the germline V gene are MNHEY and SVGEGT. The V and J ends lost 1 base and 0 bases respectively, with 16 bases between them. For the CDR3, the DNA is TGTGCCAGCAGTTACTGGGCCTACGGGGAAACCTCCTACAATGAGCAGTTCTTC. Translated, it gives CASSYWAYGETSYNEQFF.

The chain joins TRBV20-1 to TRBJ1-4; D gene unclear. The CDR3 runs 11 residues. Germline V lookup: CDR1 DFQATT, CDR2 SNEGSKA (reference sequence). Trimming stripped 2 bases from V and 8 bases from J, with 6 bases between. CDR3 sequence: CSARLLEKLFF. Written as DNA, the CDR3 is TGCAGTGCTAGACTACTCGAAAAACTGTTTTTT.

The CDR3 DNA is TGTGCCAGCAGCCCCCGGGCGAGCGGGGGGTTGTATGAGCAGTTCTTC. Protein sequence: CASSPRASGGLYEQFF. This sequence joins TRBV7-3 and TRBJ2-1; 9 bases map to TRBD2. Germline-derived CDR1 and CDR2 are SGHTA and FQGTGA. V gave up 5 bases and J gave up 8 bases; unmatched junction bases: 13. The CDR3 loop spans 16 amino acids.

The rearrangement uses TRBV6-4 and TRBJ1-4; D might be TRBD1 (6 bases). The CDR3 is 13 amino acids. The ends were cut back, 1 base at V and 7 bases at J, with 7 bases in the middle. Germline V gene data show CDR1 as MRHNA and CDR2 as SNTAGT. The CDR3 loop reads CASSDYRVEKLFF. The CDR3 DNA reads TGTGCCAGCAGTGACTACAGGGTTGAAAAACTGTTTTTT.

This rearrangement joins TRBV10-3 to TRBJ2-2, with TRBD1 identical over 10 bases. The CDR3 has 14 amino acids. The trim removed 10 bases at V and 4 bases at J, leaving 6 bases unmatched. Germline lookup yields CDR1 ENHRY and CDR2 SYGVKD. In DNA form, the CDR3 reads TGTGCCACATCCGGGACAGGGGTCACCGGGGAGCTGTTTTTT. It translates to CATSGTGVTGELFF.

This clone was seen only a few times. The rearrangement links TRBV11-2 to TRBJ1-5, with a weak D call TRBD1 (5 bases). Trimming left V 4 bases short and J 5 bases short, with 12 bases between. The germline V gene has CDR1 SGHAT and CDR2 FQNNGV. This CDR3 contains 14 residues. The CDR3 here is CASSSDSLYQPQHF. In DNA form, the CDR3 reads TGTGCCAGCAGCTCCGACAGTCTTTATCAGCCCCAGCATTTT.

This clone occurred a few times. The chain employs TRBV4-3 and TRBJ1-1; no clear D gene. Germline CDR1 reads LGHNA; CDR2 reads YSLEER. This CDR3 has 15 amino acids. With 0 bases removed from V and 4 bases from J, the gap between germline ends came to 12 bases. The CDR3: CASSQDTRRGTEAFF. For the CDR3, the DNA is TGCGCCAGCAGCCAAGATACCCGACGAGGCACTGAAGCTTTCTTT.